The 2 T cell receptor beta chains below were found in one sample sequenced in a study of human T cells and chemical hapten exposure. Noted time point: patch test 1, 2 weeks after DPC sensitization. Documented treatment: therapeutic diphenylcyclopropenone sensitization with weekly scalp DPC. TCRdb passed the RACE reads through MiXCR, listing each CDR3 protein once. The sample yields roughly 45,000 distinct CDR3 sequences, less than 9.5% seen once. The sample was whole blood, taken in connection with sensitization to the hapten diphenylcyclopropenone (DPC). The receptors originated from a woman aged 45-60 years with alopecia areata. Some clones in this sample may be carry-over from other donors' samples.

Many counts were recorded for this clonotype. The chain recombines TRBV12-3 or TRBV12-4 with TRBJ1-4, with D uncertain. V lost 6 bases to trimming and J lost 5 bases, with 13 bases between them. The length of the CDR3 is 14 residues. The CDR3 nucleotides are TGTGCCAGCAGACAACCGGGCCCAAATGAAAAACTGTTTTTT. This encodes CASRQPGPNEKLFF.

This chain uses TRBV29-1 with TRBJ2-5; D may match TRBD1 or TRBD2 (5 bases each). Trimming shortened V by 4 bases and J by 5 bases, and 20 bases separated the two germline ends. The germline CDR1 and CDR2 sequences are SQVTM and ANQGSEA. The CDR3 consists of 15 residues. The CDR3 loop reads CSVGPGARERETQYF. The CDR3 DNA sequence: TGCAGCGTTGGCCCTGGGGCGAGGGAGCGGGAGACCCAGTACTTC.